The next 13 T cell receptor beta chains were all read from a single sample in a study of blood T cell repertoires in COVID-19. Some clones are missing from TCRdb's copy, which holds only in-frame ones; the method was immunoSEQ multiplex PCR. Of 55,000 to 70,000 clones in the sample, roughly nine tenths were seen once. Sequenced: peripheral blood. These receptors were obtained from a woman in her 50s with COVID-19, enrolled during active disease.

CDR3 amino acids: CAWRKLAGVTGELFF. DNA of the CDR3: TGTGCCTGGAGAAAACTAGCGGGAGTTACCGGGGAGCTGTTTTTT. This rearrangement joins TRBV30 to TRBJ2-2; 11 nucleotides agree with TRBD2. Trimming took 3 bases from V and 5 from J; bases not matched to a gene: 5. Germline lookup yields CDR1 GTSNPN and CDR2 SVGIG (reference sequence). The CDR3 contains 15 residues.

V is TRBV7-8 and J is TRBJ2-5; tentatively, D is TRBD2 (5 bases). Germline CDR1 reads SGHVS; CDR2 reads FQNEAQ. The CDR3 contains 15 residues. V gave up 2 bases and J gave up 6 bases, with 16 bases separating them. The CDR3 sequence: CASSLIEGGVQTQYF. The CDR3 region has the DNA TGTGCCAGCAGCTTAATAGAAGGAGGCGTTCAGACCCAGTACTTC.

With respect to this clone: Other DNA sequences in this sample translate to the same CDR3. The chain carries TRBV28 and TRBJ1-6; D is undetermined. Germline-derived CDR1 and CDR2 are MDHEN and SYDVKM. This CDR3 comprises 13 residues. Deletions cut 10 bases from V and 13 bases from J, with 20 bases between. The CDR3 DNA is TGTGCCACCTCGACCGGAGCTCCCGTCCCCCTCCACTTT. It codes for CATSTGAPVPLHF.

The chain employs TRBV30 and TRBJ2-7, with D uncertain. The germline V gene encodes CDR1 GTSNPN and CDR2 SVGIG (reference sequence). The length of the CDR3 is 11 residues. Trimming took 8 bases from V and 0 from J, leaving 8 bases between them. The CDR3 loop reads CAILRSYEQYF. Written as DNA, the CDR3 is TGTGCCATCCTCCGCTCCTACGAGCAGTACTTC.

The rearrangement joins TRBV6-1 to TRBJ1-2; a possible D gene is TRBD1 (5 bases). Germline CDR1 and CDR2: MNHNS and SASEGT. The CDR3 has 15 amino acids. The V end was cut by 0 bases, the J end by 7 bases, with 15 bases between. CDR3 nucleotide sequence: TGTGCCAGCAGTGAAGCCTGGGGCTTGCTGGGTGGCTACACCTTC. Translation gives CASSEAWGLLGGYTF.

This chain links TRBV6-5 with TRBJ2-1, with 10 bases aligning to TRBD2. Germline assignment: CDR1 MNHEY and CDR2 SVGAGI. There are 15 residues in the CDR3. J lost 9 bases, V lost 2 bases, and 7 bases had no gene match. The CDR3 reads CASSYLLAGGSEQFF. CDR3 nucleotide sequence: TGTGCCAGCAGTTACCTCTTAGCGGGGGGTTCTGAGCAGTTCTTC.

The CDR3 reads CAAGTGETQYF. CDR3 in DNA: TGTGCCGCCGGGACAGGGGAGACCCAGTACTTC. The chain is built from TRBV19 and TRBJ2-5; 9 bases are shared with TRBD1. CDR3 length: 11 amino acids. The germline CDR1 and CDR2 sequences are LNHDA and SQIVND (reference sequence). Losses at the gene ends were 11 bases for V and 5 bases for J; bases not matched to a gene: 3.

The rearrangement joins TRBV5-1 to TRBJ2-2, with a weak D call TRBD1 (5 bases). Trimming cost V 4 bases and J 6 bases, with 10 bases left between them. The CDR3 covers 13 residues. Looked up from germline, CDR1 is SGHRS and CDR2 is YFSETQ. In DNA form, the CDR3 reads TGCGCCAGCAGCGGTCAGGGTTCCGGGGAGCTGTTTTTT. Its protein is CASSGQGSGELFF.

The CDR3 bases are TGCGCCAGCAGCCCGACAGGGCTTAATCAGCCCCAGCATTTT. Translating gives CASSPTGLNQPQHF. This sequence joins TRBV5-1 and TRBJ1-5; 7 bases agree with TRBD1. V was clipped by 4 bases and J by 4 bases; unmatched bases: 5. There are 14 residues in the CDR3. CDR1 and CDR2 (germline): SGHRS, YFSETQ.

The V gene is TRBV21-1, the J gene TRBJ2-1; the table names TRBD2, a call not compared with the DNA. TRBV21-1 is described as a pseudogene. CDR3 size: 16 residues. The CDR3 protein is CASSKVSSGKCNEQFF. Here the CDR3 DNA reads TGTGCCAGCAGCAAAGTTTCTAGCGGGAAATGCAATGAGCAGTTCTTC.

The J gene is TRBJ2-5, the V gene TRBV7-2, with 9 bases matching TRBD2. V was pared by 1 base and J by 4 bases, with 7 bases of the junction left unmatched. CDR1 is SGHTA, CDR2 FQGNSA, per germline. This CDR3 is built from 16 residues. The CDR3 sequence is CASSLVGGRGGETQYF. DNA of the CDR3: TGTGCCAGCAGCTTAGTCGGCGGGAGGGGGGGAGAGACCCAGTACTTC.

This clone showed up just once. The J gene is TRBJ2-2, the V gene TRBV19, with 9 bases identical to TRBD1. Germline assignment: CDR1 LNHDA and CDR2 SQIVND (reference sequence). The V and J ends lost 7 bases and 9 bases, in that order; junction bases with no gene match: 12. CDR3 size: 15 residues. The chain's CDR3 is CASTGTGSPTWELFF. The CDR3, as DNA: TGTGCCAGTACCGGGACAGGGTCGCCTACGTGGGAGCTGTTTTTT.

The V call is TRBV25-1, the J call TRBJ1-6; 7 bases are shared with TRBD1. J gave up 7 bases and V 5 bases, and 2 bases lay outside the gene matches. From germline, CDR1 is MGHDK and CDR2 SYGVNS. The CDR3 is made up of 13 amino acids. The CDR3 spells CASSQQGNSPLHF. CDR3 sequence (DNA): TGTGCCAGCAGTCAACAGGGGAATTCACCCCTCCACTTT.